These 3 T cell receptor beta chains share one sample of origin, sequenced in a study of blood T cells in healthy people across ages. For the second PCR, which ran for about 7 to 12 cycles, a sample-barcoded 5' primer and a J-beta primer mix were used. TCRdb called the 5' RACE reads again in MiXCR, with one record for every CDR3 protein. Here the sample spans more than 900,000 distinct CDR3 sequences, under 35% being singletons. The sample was also linked to a second study, of T cells of mothers and their children.

The sample was blood. All receptors derive from a woman aged 40 to 50 in good health.

The rearrangement links TRBV20-1 to TRBJ2-2; D unresolved. The CDR3 has 14 residues. Germline CDR1 and CDR2: DFQATT and SNEGSKA (reference sequence). V was cut by 1 base and J by 0 bases, with 6 bases left in between. The CDR3 spells CSARGDPNTGELFF. In DNA, the CDR3 is TGCAGTGCTAGAGGTGACCCGAACACCGGGGAGCTGTTTTTT.

At least ten counts were recorded for this clonotype. The chain employs TRBV2 and TRBJ2-5, with 7 bases matching TRBD2. Germline values: CDR1 SNHLY, CDR2 FYNNEI. CDR3 size: 17 residues. Trimming removed 0 bases from V and 5 bases from J; junction bases left unmatched: 12. For the CDR3, the DNA is TGTGCCAGCAGTGAAGCGACCTCTAGCGACGGGAGGGAGACCCAGTACTTC. Its protein product is CASSEATSSDGRETQYF.

The chain employs TRBV7-2 and TRBJ2-5; 7 positions agree with TRBD1. V shed 3 bases and J 0 bases; nucleotides not matched to a gene: 4. CDR1 and CDR2 from the germline V gene are SGHTA and FQGNSA. The CDR3 totals 15 residues. The CDR3 DNA sequence: TGTGCCAGCAGCTTGAGCAGGGGGTACCAAGAGACCCAGTACTTC. Amino acid sequence: CASSLSRGYQETQYF.